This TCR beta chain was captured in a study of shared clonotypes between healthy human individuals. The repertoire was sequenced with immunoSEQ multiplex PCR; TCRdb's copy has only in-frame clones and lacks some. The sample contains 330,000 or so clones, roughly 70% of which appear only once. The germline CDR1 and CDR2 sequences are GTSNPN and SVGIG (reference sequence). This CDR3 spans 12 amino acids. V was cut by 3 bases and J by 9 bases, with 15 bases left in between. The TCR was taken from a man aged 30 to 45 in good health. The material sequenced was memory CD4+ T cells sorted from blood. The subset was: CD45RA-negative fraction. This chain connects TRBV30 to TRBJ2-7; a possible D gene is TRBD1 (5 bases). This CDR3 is CAWSKRTQGQYF. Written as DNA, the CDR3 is TGTGCCTGGAGCAAAAGGACACAAGGGCAGTACTTC. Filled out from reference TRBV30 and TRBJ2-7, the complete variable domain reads SQTIHQWPATLVQPVGSPLSLECTVEGTSNPNLYWYRQAAGRGLQLLFYSVGIGQISSEVPQNLSASRPQDRQFILSSKKLLLSDSGFYLCAWSKRTQGQYFGPGTRLTVT.